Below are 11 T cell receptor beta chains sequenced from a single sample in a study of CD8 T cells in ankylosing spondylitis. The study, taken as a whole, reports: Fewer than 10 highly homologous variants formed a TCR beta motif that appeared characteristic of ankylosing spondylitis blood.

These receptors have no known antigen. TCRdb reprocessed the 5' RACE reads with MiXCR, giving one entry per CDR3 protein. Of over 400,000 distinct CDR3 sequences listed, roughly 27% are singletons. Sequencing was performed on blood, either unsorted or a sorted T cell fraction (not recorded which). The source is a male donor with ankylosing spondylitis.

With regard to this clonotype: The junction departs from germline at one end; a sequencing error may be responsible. CDR3 in amino acids: CATSDPGQGDYNKQFF. The CDR3 DNA reads TGTGCCACCAGTGATCCGGGACAGGGGGACTACAATAAGCAGTTCTTC. The chain carries TRBV24-1 and TRBJ2-1; 11 bases match TRBD1. The CDR3 is 16 residues long. Germline-derived CDR1 and CDR2 are KGHDR and SFDVKD.

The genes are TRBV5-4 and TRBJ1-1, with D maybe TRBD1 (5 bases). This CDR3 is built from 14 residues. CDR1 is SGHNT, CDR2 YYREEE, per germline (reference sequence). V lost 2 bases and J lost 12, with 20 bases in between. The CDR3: CASSFVGRDRETFF. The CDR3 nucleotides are TGTGCCAGCAGCTTTGTGGGACGGGATCGGGAGACTTTCTTT. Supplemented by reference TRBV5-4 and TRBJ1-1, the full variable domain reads ETGVTQSPTHLIKTRGQQVTLRCSSQSGHNTVSWYQQALGQGPQFIFQYYREEENGRGNFPPRFSGLQFPNYSSELNVNALELDDSALYLCASSFVGRDRETFFGQGTRLTVV.

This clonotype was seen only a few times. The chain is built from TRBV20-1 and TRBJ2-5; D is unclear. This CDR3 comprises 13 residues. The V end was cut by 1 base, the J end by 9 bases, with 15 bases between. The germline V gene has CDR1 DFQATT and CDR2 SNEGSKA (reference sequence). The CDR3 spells CSARAAPALPQYF. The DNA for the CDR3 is TGCAGTGCTAGAGCGGCCCCGGCATTGCCCCAGTACTTC.

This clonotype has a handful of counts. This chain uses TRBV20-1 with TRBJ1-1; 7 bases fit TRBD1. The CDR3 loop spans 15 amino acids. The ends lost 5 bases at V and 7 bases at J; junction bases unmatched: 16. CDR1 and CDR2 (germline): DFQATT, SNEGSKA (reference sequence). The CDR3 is CSAAGAGDRNFEAFF. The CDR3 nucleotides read TGCAGTGCTGCAGGGGCTGGGGACAGAAATTTTGAAGCTTTCTTT.

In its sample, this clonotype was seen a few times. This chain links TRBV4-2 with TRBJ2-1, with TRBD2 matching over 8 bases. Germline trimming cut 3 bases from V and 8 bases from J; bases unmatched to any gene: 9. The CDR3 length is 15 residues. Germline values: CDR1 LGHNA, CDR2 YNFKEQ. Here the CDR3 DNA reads TGTGCCAGCAGCCATACCGGGACTAGTGGGTATGAGCAGTTCTTC. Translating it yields CASSHTGTSGYEQFF.

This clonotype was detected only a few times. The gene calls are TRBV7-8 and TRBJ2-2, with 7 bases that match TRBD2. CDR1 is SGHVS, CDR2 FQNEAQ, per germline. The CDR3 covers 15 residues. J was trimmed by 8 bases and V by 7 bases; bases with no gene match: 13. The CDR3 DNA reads TGTGCCAGCACCCTGACTAGCTCCCAATGGGGGGAGCTGTTTTTT. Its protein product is CASTLTSSQWGELFF.

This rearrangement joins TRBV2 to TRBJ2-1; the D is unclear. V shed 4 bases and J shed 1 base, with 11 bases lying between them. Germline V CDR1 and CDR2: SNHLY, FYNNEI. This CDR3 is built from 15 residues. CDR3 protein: CASSADPQSYNEQFF. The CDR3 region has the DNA TGTGCCAGCAGTGCGGACCCTCAATCCTACAATGAGCAGTTCTTC.

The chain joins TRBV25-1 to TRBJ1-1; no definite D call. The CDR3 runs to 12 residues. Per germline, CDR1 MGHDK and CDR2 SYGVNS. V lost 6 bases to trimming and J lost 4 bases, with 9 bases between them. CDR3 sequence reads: CASRAGATEAFF. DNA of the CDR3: TGTGCCAGCAGAGCCGGAGCCACTGAAGCTTTCTTT.

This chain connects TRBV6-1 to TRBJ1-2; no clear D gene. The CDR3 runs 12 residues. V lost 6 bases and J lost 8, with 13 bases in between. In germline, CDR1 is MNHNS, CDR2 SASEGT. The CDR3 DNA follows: TGTGCCAGCAGCTTGACACCGCCGGGCTACACCTTC. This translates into CASSLTPPGYTF.

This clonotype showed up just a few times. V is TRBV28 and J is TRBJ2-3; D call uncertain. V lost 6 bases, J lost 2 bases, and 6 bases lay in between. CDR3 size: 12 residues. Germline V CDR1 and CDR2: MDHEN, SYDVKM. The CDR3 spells CASRYHTDTQYF. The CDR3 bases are TGTGCCAGCAGATACCACACAGATACGCAGTATTTT.

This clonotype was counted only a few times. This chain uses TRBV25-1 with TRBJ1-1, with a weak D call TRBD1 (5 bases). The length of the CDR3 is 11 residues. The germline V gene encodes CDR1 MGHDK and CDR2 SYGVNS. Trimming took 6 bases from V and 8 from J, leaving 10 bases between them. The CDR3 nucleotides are TGTGCCAGCAGAGATAGACAGGAAGCTTTCTTT. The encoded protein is CASRDRQEAFF.